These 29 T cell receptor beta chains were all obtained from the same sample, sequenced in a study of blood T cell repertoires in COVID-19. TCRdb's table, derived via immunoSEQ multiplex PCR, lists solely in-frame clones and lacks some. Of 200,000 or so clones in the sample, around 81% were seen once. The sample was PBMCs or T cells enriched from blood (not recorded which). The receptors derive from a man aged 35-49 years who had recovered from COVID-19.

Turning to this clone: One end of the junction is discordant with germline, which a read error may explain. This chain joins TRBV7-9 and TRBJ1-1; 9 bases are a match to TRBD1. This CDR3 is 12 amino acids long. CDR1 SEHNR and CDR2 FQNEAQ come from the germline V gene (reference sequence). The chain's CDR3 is CASSLQGATPYF. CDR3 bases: TGTGCCAGCAGCCTACAGGGGGCGACCCCATACTTT. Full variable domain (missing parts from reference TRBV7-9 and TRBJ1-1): DTGVSQNPRHKITKRGQNVTFRCDPISEHNRLYWYRQTLGQGPEFLTYFQNEAQLEKSRLLSDRFSAERPKGSFSTLEIQRTEQGDSAMYLCASSLQGATPYFGQGTRLTVV.

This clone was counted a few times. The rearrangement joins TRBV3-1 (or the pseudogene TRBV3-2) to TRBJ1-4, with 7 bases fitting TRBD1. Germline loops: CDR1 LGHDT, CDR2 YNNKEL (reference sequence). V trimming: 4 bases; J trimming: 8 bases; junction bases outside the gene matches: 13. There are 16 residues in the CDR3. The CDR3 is CASSPDYRDRGEKLFF. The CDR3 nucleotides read TGTGCCAGCAGCCCAGATTACAGGGACAGAGGGGAAAAACTGTTTTTT.

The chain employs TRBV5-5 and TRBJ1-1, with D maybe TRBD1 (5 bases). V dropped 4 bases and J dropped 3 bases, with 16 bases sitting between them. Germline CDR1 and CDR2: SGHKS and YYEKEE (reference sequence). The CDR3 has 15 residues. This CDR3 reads CASSRPGGLDTEAFF. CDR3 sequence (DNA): TGTGCCAGCAGCCGCCCGGGGGGTTTAGACACTGAAGCTTTCTTT.

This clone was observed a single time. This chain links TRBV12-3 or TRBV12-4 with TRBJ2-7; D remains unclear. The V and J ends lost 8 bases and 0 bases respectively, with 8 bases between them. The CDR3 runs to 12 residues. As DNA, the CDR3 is TGTGCCAGCGGGCAGAACTCCTACGAGCAGTACTTC. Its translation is CASGQNSYEQYF.

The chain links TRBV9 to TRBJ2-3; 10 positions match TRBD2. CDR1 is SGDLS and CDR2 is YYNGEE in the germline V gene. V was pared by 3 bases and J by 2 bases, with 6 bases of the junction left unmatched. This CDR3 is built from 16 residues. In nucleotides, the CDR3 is TGTGCCAGCAGCGCCCGGACTAGCGGAGCCACAGATACGCAGTATTTT. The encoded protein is CASSARTSGATDTQYF.

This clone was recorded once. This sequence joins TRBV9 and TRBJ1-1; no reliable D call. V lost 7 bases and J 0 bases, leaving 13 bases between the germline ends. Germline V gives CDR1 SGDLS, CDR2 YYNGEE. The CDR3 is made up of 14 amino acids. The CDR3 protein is CASSAETVNTEAFF. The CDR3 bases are TGTGCCAGCTCTGCCGAGACTGTGAACACTGAAGCTTTCTTT.

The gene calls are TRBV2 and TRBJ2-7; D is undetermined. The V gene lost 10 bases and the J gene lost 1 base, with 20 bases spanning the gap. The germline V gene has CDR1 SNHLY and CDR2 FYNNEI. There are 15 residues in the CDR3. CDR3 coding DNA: TGTGCCATCCTACCACGAGACACTGGTTCCTACGAGCAGTACTTC. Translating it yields CAILPRDTGSYEQYF.

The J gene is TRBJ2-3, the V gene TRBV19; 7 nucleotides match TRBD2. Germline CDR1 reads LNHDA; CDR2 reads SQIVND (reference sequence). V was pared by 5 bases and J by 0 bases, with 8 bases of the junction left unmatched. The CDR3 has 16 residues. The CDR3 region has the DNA TGTGCCAGTAGTCCCCGGACTAGACTGAGCACAGATACGCAGTATTTT. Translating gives CASSPRTRLSTDTQYF.

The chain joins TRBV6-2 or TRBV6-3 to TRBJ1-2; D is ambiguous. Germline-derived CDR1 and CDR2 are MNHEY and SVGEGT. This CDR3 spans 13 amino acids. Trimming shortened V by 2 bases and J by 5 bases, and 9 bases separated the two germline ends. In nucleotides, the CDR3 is TGTGCCAGCAGTTACGGCATAAGTTATGGCTACACCTTC. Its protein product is CASSYGISYGYTF.

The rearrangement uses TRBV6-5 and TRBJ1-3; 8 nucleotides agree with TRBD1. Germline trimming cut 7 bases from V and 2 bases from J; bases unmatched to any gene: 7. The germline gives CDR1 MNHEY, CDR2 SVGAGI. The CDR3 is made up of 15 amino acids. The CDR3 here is CASTRSQGAGNTIYF. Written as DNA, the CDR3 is TGTGCCAGCACCAGATCACAGGGGGCTGGAAACACCATATATTTT.

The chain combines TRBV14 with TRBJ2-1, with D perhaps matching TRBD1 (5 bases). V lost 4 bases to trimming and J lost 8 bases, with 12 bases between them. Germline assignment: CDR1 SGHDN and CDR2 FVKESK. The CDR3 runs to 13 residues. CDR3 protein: CASSPFAGYEQFF. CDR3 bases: TGTGCCAGCAGCCCCTTCGCAGGGTATGAGCAGTTCTTC.

For the CDR3, the DNA is TGTGCCAGCAGTCCCGGGACAGCCCGGAATGAAAAACTGTTTTTT. Its protein is CASSPGTARNEKLFF. The chain joins TRBV6-2 or TRBV6-3 to TRBJ1-4; 7 nucleotides agree with TRBD1. The CDR3 contains 15 residues. The V segment lost 5 bases and the J segment 5 bases; nucleotides outside the gene matches: 8. Germline-derived CDR1 and CDR2 are MNHEY and SVGEGT.

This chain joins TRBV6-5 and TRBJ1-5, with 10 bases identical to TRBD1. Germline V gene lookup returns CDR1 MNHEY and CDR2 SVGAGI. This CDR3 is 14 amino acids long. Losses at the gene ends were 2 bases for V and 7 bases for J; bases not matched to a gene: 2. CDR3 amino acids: CASSYADRGQPQHF. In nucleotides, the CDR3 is TGTGCCAGCAGTTACGCGGACAGGGGGCAGCCCCAGCATTTT.

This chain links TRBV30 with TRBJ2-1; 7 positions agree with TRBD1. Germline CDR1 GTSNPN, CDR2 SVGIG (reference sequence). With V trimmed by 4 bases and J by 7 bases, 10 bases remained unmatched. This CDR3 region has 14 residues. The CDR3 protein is CAWNLQGRKNEQFF. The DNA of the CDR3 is TGTGCCTGGAATTTACAGGGGCGAAAAAATGAGCAGTTCTTC.

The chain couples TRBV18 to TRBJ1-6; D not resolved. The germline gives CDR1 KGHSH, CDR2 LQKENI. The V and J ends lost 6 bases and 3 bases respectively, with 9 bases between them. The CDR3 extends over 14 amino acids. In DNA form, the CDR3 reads TGTGCCAGCTCCCGGGAGATCTATAATTCACCCCTCCACTTT. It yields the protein CASSREIYNSPLHF.

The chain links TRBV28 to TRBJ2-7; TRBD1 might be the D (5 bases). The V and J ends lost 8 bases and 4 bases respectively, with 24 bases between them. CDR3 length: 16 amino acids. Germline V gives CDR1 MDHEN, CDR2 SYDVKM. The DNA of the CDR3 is TGTGCCAGCGCTAATCCCGGTGGGGCATCGGAATACGAGCAGTACTTC. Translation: CASANPGGASEYEQYF.

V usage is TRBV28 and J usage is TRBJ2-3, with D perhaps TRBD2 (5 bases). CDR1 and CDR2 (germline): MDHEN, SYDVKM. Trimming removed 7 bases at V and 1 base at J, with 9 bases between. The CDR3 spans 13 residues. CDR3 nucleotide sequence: TGTGCCAGCACCCTCGGGGGCACAGATACGCAGTATTTT. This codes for CASTLGGTDTQYF. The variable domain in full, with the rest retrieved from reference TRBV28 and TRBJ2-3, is DVKVTQSSRYLVKRTGEKVFLECVQDMDHENMFWYRQDPGLGLRLIYFSYDVKMKEKGDIPEGYSVSREKKERFSLILESASTNQTSMYLCASTLGGTDTQYFGPGTRLTVL.

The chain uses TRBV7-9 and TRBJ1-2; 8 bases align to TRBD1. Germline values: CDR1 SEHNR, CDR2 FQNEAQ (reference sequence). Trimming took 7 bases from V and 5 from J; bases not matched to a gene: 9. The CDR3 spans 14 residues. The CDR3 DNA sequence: TGTGCCAGCAAACGAGGGACAGGACCATATGGCTACACCTTC. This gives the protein CASKRGTGPYGYTF.

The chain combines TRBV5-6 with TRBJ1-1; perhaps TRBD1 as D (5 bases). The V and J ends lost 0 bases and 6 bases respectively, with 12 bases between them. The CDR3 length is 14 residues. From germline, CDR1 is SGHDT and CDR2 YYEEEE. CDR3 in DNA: TGTGCCAGCAGCTTGGCCGTCCAGGGCCCTGAAGCTTTCTTT. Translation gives CASSLAVQGPEAFF. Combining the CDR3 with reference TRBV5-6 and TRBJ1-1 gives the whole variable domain DAGVTQSPTHLIKTRGQQVTLRCSPKSGHDTVSWYQQALGQGPQFIFQYYEEEERQRGNFPDRFSGHQFPNYSSELNVNALLLGDSALYLCASSLAVQGPEAFFGQGTRLTVV.

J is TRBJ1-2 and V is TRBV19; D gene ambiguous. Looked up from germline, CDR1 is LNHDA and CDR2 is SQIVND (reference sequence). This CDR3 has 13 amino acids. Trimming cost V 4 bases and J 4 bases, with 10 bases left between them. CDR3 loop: CASSRGQLYGYTF. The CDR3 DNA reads TGTGCCAGTAGTAGAGGCCAGCTCTATGGCTACACCTTC.

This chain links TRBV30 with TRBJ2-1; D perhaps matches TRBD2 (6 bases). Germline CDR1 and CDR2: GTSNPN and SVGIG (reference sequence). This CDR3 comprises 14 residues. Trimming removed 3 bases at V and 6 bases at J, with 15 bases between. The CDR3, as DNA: TGTGCCTGGAGCCAGGGACTGGCCTTCAATGAGCAGTTCTTC. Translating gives CAWSQGLAFNEQFF. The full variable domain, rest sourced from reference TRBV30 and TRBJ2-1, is SQTIHQWPATLVQPVGSPLSLECTVEGTSNPNLYWYRQAAGRGLQLLFYSVGIGQISSEVPQNLSASRPQDRQFILSSKKLLLSDSGFYLCAWSQGLAFNEQFFGPGTRLTVL.

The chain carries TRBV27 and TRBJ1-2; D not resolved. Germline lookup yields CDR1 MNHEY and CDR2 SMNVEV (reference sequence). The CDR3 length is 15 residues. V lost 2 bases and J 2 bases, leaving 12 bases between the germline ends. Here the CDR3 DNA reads TGTGCCAGCAGTTTACTGTTTGGGCAGAACTATGGCTACACCTTC. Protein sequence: CASSLLFGQNYGYTF.

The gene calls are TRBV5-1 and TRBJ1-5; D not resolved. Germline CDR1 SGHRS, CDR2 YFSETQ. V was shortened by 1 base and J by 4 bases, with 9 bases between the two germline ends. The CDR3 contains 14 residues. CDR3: CASSLLRFNQPQHF. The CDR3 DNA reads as TGCGCCAGCAGCTTGTTGAGATTTAATCAGCCCCAGCATTTT.

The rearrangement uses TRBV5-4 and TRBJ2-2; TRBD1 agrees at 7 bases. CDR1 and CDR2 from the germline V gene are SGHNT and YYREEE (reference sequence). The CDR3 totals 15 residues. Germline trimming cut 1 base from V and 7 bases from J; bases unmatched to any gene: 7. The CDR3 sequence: CASSLKGALGGELFF. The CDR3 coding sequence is TGTGCCAGCAGCTTGAAGGGGGCGCTTGGCGGGGAGCTGTTTTTT.

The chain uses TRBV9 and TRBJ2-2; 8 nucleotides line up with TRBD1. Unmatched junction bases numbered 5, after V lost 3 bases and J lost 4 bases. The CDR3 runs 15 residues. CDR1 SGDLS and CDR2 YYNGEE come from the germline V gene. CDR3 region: CASSAGQVTTGELFF. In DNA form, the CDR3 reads TGTGCCAGCAGCGCGGGACAGGTGACCACCGGGGAGCTGTTTTTT.

CDR3 in amino acids: CASSFLPGLVMDSRGNTIYF. The DNA for the CDR3 is TGCGCCAGCAGCTTTCTGCCTGGACTTGTGATGGACAGTCGCGGAAACACCATATATTTT. The chain uses TRBV5-1 and TRBJ1-3; a weak D match, TRBD1 (6 bases). Trimming removed 2 bases at V and 4 bases at J, with 28 bases between. Germline V gene lookup returns CDR1 SGHRS and CDR2 YFSETQ. This CDR3 spans 20 amino acids.

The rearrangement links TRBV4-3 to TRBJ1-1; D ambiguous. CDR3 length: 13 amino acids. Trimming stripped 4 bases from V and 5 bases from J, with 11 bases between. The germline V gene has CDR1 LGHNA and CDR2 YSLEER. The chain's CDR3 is CASSREGTTEAFF. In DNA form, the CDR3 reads TGCGCCAGCAGCCGGGAGGGAACTACTGAAGCTTTCTTT.

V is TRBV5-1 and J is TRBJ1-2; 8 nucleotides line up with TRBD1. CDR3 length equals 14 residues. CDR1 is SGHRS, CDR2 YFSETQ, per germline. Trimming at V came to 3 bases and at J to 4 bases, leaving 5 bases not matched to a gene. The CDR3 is CASSSPDRAYGYTF. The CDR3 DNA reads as TGCGCCAGCAGCTCCCCGGACAGGGCCTATGGCTACACCTTC. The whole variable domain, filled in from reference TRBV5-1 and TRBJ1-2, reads KAGVTQTPRYLIKTRGQQVTLSCSPISGHRSVSWYQQTPGQGLQFLFEYFSETQRNKGNFPGRFSGRQFSNSRSEMNVSTLELGDSALYLCASSSPDRAYGYTFGSGTRLTVV.

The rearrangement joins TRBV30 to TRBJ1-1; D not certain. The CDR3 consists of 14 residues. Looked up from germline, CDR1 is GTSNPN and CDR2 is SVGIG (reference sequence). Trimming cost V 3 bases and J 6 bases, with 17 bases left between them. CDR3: CAWREEWVSAEAFF. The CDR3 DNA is TGTGCCTGGAGGGAGGAGTGGGTGAGCGCTGAAGCTTTCTTT.